The 28 T cell receptor beta chains below were found in one sample sequenced in a study of sequential checkpoint blockade in melanoma (dated by TCRdb to between 2018 and 2020). The library was produced with the immunoSEQ multiplex PCR assay. The immuneACCESS repertoire file appears here via TCRdb, limited to in-frame rearrangements. These files lack a portion of the clones; in checked studies, under half of the deficit traces to unresolved V genes, and the cause of the others is not known. For this sample the table gives more than 15,000 clones, of which roughly 73% were detected only once. The top ten constitute around 21% of the sample. The sample's treatment or condition label is to be understood as: randomized to nivolumab then ipilimumab (arm A) or the reverse (arm B). Material: CD8+ T cells sorted from blood (inferred from file names), obtained from a patient given nivolumab and ipilimumab in sequence. These receptors all stem from a human donor with melanoma.

The rearrangement uses TRBV19 and TRBJ2-2, with 8 bases identical to TRBD1. This CDR3 has 19 residues. Germline V CDR1 and CDR2: LNHDA, SQIVND (reference sequence). Unmatched junction bases numbered 18, after V lost 3 bases and J lost 6 bases. The CDR3 spells CASSIVFHRGVIESGELFF. In DNA, the CDR3 is TGTGCCAGTAGTATTGTGTTTCACAGGGGGGTAATAGAGTCCGGGGAGCTGTTTTTT.

This chain joins TRBV10-3 and TRBJ1-1; a weak D match, TRBD1 (5 bases). The CDR3 totals 15 residues. From germline, CDR1 is ENHRY and CDR2 SYGVKD. V dropped 8 bases and J dropped 7 bases, with 23 bases sitting between them. CDR3 protein: CAIYPRYDTGNEAFF. The CDR3 bases are TGTGCCATCTACCCCCGCTACGACACAGGTAATGAAGCTTTCTTT.

Only a few counts were recorded for this clone. The V call is TRBV27, the J call TRBJ2-5, with D tentatively TRBD1 (7 bases). This CDR3 spans 18 amino acids. V dropped 3 bases and J dropped 3 bases, with 23 bases sitting between them. CDR1 is MNHEY, CDR2 SMNVEV, per germline (reference sequence). CDR3 in amino acids: CASSFYFTGAGSEETQYF. The CDR3 region has the DNA TGTGCCAGCAGTTTTTACTTCACAGGGGCGGGGAGTGAAGAGACCCAGTACTTC.

The rearrangement joins TRBV15 to TRBJ2-2, with 10 bases lining up with TRBD2. Trimming cost V 1 base and J 6 bases; bases outside gene matches: 5. Germline V gives CDR1 LNHNV, CDR2 YYDKDF (reference sequence). The CDR3 totals 16 residues. CDR3 protein: CATSRVASGRPGELFF. Here the CDR3 DNA reads TGTGCCACCAGCAGAGTTGCTAGCGGGAGACCCGGGGAGCTGTTTTTT.

The rearrangement links TRBV4-2 to TRBJ2-7, with TRBD1 as a possible D gene (6 bases). The CDR3 totals 16 residues. The germline V and J ends were trimmed by 0 bases and 3 bases, with 15 bases remaining between them. CDR1 is LGHNA, CDR2 YNFKEQ, per germline. The DNA of the CDR3 is TGTGCCAGCAGCCAAGACCGGGCAGGGGTCTACTACGAGCAGTACTTC. Translating gives CASSQDRAGVYYEQYF.

V usage is TRBV7-9 and J usage is TRBJ1-1, with 8 bases matching TRBD1. This CDR3 region has 14 residues. The germline CDR1 and CDR2 sequences are SEHNR and FQNEAQ (reference sequence). The V gene end was trimmed by 9 bases and the J gene end by 7 bases; junction bases not matched to a gene: 13. CDR3 residues: CASGRVGQALEAFF. CDR3 bases: TGTGCCAGTGGGAGGGTGGGACAGGCGCTTGAAGCTTTCTTT.

The chain combines TRBV29-1 with TRBJ2-7, with 7 bases aligning to TRBD1. The CDR3 extends over 11 amino acids. From germline, CDR1 is SQVTM and CDR2 ANQGSEA. The V segment lost 5 bases and the J segment 7 bases; nucleotides outside the gene matches: 5. CDR3 residues: CSVHTTGEQYF. For the CDR3, the DNA is TGCAGCGTTCATACGACAGGGGAGCAGTACTTC.

The chain carries TRBV19 and TRBJ1-1; D remains ambiguous. Germline CDR1 reads LNHDA; CDR2 reads SQIVND (reference sequence). Trimming stripped 3 bases from V and 3 bases from J, with 8 bases between. The CDR3 is made up of 13 amino acids. CDR3 nucleotide sequence: TGTGCCAGTAGTATCGGGAGAGACACTGAAGCTTTCTTT. This gives the protein CASSIGRDTEAFF.

V and J are TRBV7-2 and TRBJ1-2; no clear D. The V and J ends lost 8 bases and 3 bases respectively, with 19 bases between them. The germline gives CDR1 SGHTA, CDR2 FQGNSA. This CDR3 has 15 amino acids. DNA of the CDR3: TGTGCCAGCCAAAACGCATTTCCGGGGTACTATGGCTACACCTTC. It specifies CASQNAFPGYYGYTF.

This clone came up a few times. The sample has other DNA sequences that encode this CDR3 too. The chain is built from TRBV10-1 and TRBJ1-1; no definite D call. This CDR3 has 17 amino acids. With 2 bases removed from V and 2 bases from J, the gap between germline ends came to 18 bases. Germline lookup yields CDR1 WNHNN and CDR2 SYGVQD (reference sequence). The CDR3 nucleotides are TGCGCCAGCAGTGAGGGTGTATGGAGGCATGACAACACTGAAGCTTTCTTT. Translated: CASSEGVWRHDNTEAFF.

The chain carries TRBV15 and TRBJ2-7; 11 bases line up with TRBD1. From germline, CDR1 is LNHNV and CDR2 YYDKDF (reference sequence). The J segment lost 4 bases and the V segment lost 3 bases, leaving 8 bases of the junction unmatched. This CDR3 contains 16 residues. The CDR3 nucleotides are TGTGCCACCAGCAGGGATTACCGGGACAGGGGGTACGAGCAGTACTTC. Translated, it gives CATSRDYRDRGYEQYF.

V and J are TRBV5-1 and TRBJ1-2, with 10 nucleotides matching TRBD1. Germline assignment: CDR1 SGHRS and CDR2 YFSETQ. Trimming at V came to 4 bases and at J to 4 bases, leaving 4 bases not matched to a gene. CDR3 length: 14 residues. CDR3 region: CASSPTGGLYGYTF. The DNA for the CDR3 is TGCGCCAGCAGCCCGACAGGGGGCCTCTATGGCTACACCTTC. The whole variable domain, filled in from reference TRBV5-1 and TRBJ1-2, reads KAGVTQTPRYLIKTRGQQVTLSCSPISGHRSVSWYQQTPGQGLQFLFEYFSETQRNKGNFPGRFSGRQFSNSRSEMNVSTLELGDSALYLCASSPTGGLYGYTFGSGTRLTVV.

This chain uses TRBV6-5 with TRBJ1-1, with 7 bases lining up with TRBD1. CDR1 and CDR2 from the germline V gene are MNHEY and SVGAGI. V trimming: 4 bases; J trimming: 4 bases; junction bases outside the gene matches: 3. This CDR3 comprises 13 residues. CDR3 region: CASSSTGTTEAFF. The CDR3 coding sequence is TGTGCCAGCAGTTCGACAGGGACCACTGAAGCTTTCTTT.

The chain links TRBV7-3 to TRBJ2-1, with a possible D match to TRBD1 (5 bases). Germline assignment: CDR1 SGHTA and CDR2 FQGTGA. The CDR3 is 15 residues long. V dropped 3 bases and J dropped 9 bases, with 18 bases sitting between them. CDR3 region: CASSFAVGAPAEQFF. DNA of the CDR3: TGTGCCAGCAGCTTTGCCGTTGGGGCGCCCGCTGAGCAGTTCTTC.

This clone was recorded once. V is TRBV7-6 and J is TRBJ2-7, with TRBD2 as a possible D gene (6 bases). The CDR3 runs 17 residues. Germline V lookup: CDR1 SGHVS, CDR2 FNYEAQ. Trimming took 7 bases from V and 0 from J, leaving 22 bases between them. For the CDR3, the DNA is TGTGCCAGCACCACCTGGCGGGACTCGAGCCCCTCCTACGAGCAGTACTTC. Translation gives CASTTWRDSSPSYEQYF.

This chain joins TRBV6-5 and TRBJ2-7; 9 bases fit TRBD1. The germline gives CDR1 MNHEY, CDR2 SVGAGI. CDR3 size: 15 residues. The junction had 11 bases not matched to a gene; V was cut back by 5 bases and J by 6 bases. CDR3 DNA: TGTGCCAGCAGTCAATACAGGGGGCGCTTCGGCGAGCAGTACTTC. Translating gives CASSQYRGRFGEQYF.

The V gene is TRBV30, the J gene TRBJ1-1, with 7 bases identical to TRBD1. J was trimmed by 0 bases and V by 8 bases; bases with no gene match: 6. Germline CDR1 reads GTSNPN; CDR2 reads SVGIG (reference sequence). The CDR3 loop spans 13 amino acids. The CDR3 sequence: CAGKTGMNTEAFF. The CDR3 region has the DNA TGTGCCGGGAAGACAGGGATGAACACTGAAGCTTTCTTT. Full variable domain (rest looked up from reference TRBV30 and TRBJ1-1): SQTIHQWPATLVQPVGSPLSLECTVEGTSNPNLYWYRQAAGRGLQLLFYSVGIGQISSEVPQNLSASRPQDRQFILSSKKLLLSDSGFYLCAGKTGMNTEAFFGQGTRLTVV.

The chain carries TRBV5-1 and TRBJ2-6, with TRBD1 identical over 9 bases. After removal of 0 bases from V and 4 bases from J, the junction contained 11 bases not matched to a gene. From germline, CDR1 is SGHRS and CDR2 YFSETQ. The CDR3 is 19 amino acids. This CDR3 is CASSLGWGTGLSGANVLTF. The CDR3 DNA reads TGCGCCAGCAGCTTGGGATGGGGGACAGGGCTCTCCGGGGCCAACGTCCTGACTTTC.

The rearrangement uses TRBV6-1 and TRBJ2-6; D uncertain. Germline V gene lookup returns CDR1 MNHNS and CDR2 SASEGT. CDR3 size: 15 residues. The V end lost 4 bases, the J end lost 0 bases, and 7 bases lay between the germline ends. The CDR3 loop reads CASSVETSGANVLTF. Here the CDR3 DNA reads TGTGCCAGCAGTGTGGAGACCTCTGGGGCCAACGTCCTGACTTTC.

This clone was recorded a few times. The chain carries TRBV6-4 and TRBJ1-1, with D maybe TRBD1 (5 bases). The CDR3 consists of 14 residues. The V end lost 3 bases, the J end lost 1 base, and 9 bases lay between the germline ends. Germline V gene data show CDR1 as MRHNA and CDR2 as SNTAGT. CDR3 sequence: CASSETGENTEAFF. The CDR3 coding sequence is TGTGCCAGCAGTGAGACGGGGGAGAACACTGAAGCTTTCTTT.

The V gene is TRBV19, the J gene TRBJ1-2; 7 bases line up with TRBD1. Germline V gives CDR1 LNHDA, CDR2 SQIVND (reference sequence). The CDR3 sequence is 13 residues long. The junction had 0 bases not matched to a gene; V was cut back by 3 bases and J by 2 bases. CDR3 coding DNA: TGTGCCAGTAGTATGGGACAGAACTATGGCTACACCTTC. Amino acids: CASSMGQNYGYTF.

V gene TRBV27 combines with J gene TRBJ2-7; the match to TRBD1 covers 11 bases. The length of the CDR3 is 15 residues. Germline V gene data show CDR1 as MNHEY and CDR2 as SMNVEV (reference sequence). The ends lost 5 bases at V and 7 bases at J; junction bases unmatched: 10. The CDR3 DNA follows: TGTGCCAGCAGTGCGCCCAGGGACAGGGGGAATGAGCAGTACTTC. This gives the protein CASSAPRDRGNEQYF.

This sequence joins TRBV7-6 and TRBJ2-7, with 9 bases that match TRBD2. CDR1 is SGHVS and CDR2 is FNYEAQ in the germline V gene. This CDR3 is 17 amino acids long. V trimming: 4 bases; J trimming: 7 bases; junction bases outside the gene matches: 17. CDR3 amino acids: CASSSSSVVASGAEQYF. Written as DNA, the CDR3 is TGTGCCAGCAGCTCATCCTCGGTGGTCGCTAGCGGGGCGGAGCAGTACTTC.

The V call is TRBV7-3, the J call TRBJ1-4; tentative D call: TRBD1 (6 bases). Trimming took off 5 bases at V and 10 bases at J, with 20 bases between the two ends. Germline CDR1 is SGHTA and CDR2 is FQGTGA. CDR3 length equals 15 residues. CDR3 DNA: TGTGCCAGCAGCCCCGATCGAATACAGGGTACAAAACTGTTTTTT. Amino acid sequence: CASSPDRIQGTKLFF.

The chain links TRBV6-5 to TRBJ1-1; 9 nucleotides match TRBD1. The germline CDR1 and CDR2 sequences are MNHEY and SVGAGI. The CDR3 loop spans 16 amino acids. After removal of 0 bases from V and 2 bases from J, the junction contained 4 bases not matched to a gene. CDR3: CASSYSGQGSNTEAFF. CDR3 bases: TGTGCCAGCAGTTACTCGGGACAGGGTTCAAACACTGAAGCTTTCTTT.

The chain joins TRBV4-3 to TRBJ2-7; D uncertain. Germline CDR1 and CDR2: LGHNA and YSLEER. Trimming took off 0 bases at V and 3 bases at J, with 6 bases between the two ends. The CDR3 consists of 13 residues. CDR3 DNA sequence: TGCGCCAGCAGCCAAGACTCAGGCTACGAGCAGTACTTC. Translating gives CASSQDSGYEQYF.

J is TRBJ1-5 and V is TRBV19; tentative D call: TRBD1 (5 bases). V lost 2 bases to trimming and J lost 0 bases, with 17 bases between them. The CDR3 consists of 18 residues. Looked up from germline, CDR1 is LNHDA and CDR2 is SQIVND (reference sequence). The CDR3 sequence: CASSIKQQAPYSNQPQHF. CDR3 nucleotides: TGTGCCAGTAGTATAAAGCAACAGGCTCCCTATAGCAATCAGCCCCAGCATTTT.

The chain links TRBV7-8 to TRBJ2-5; 7 bases are shared with TRBD1. Judging by the DNA end, TRBJ2-7 fits better; the J call may be wrong. Germline V gene sequence: CDR1 SGHVS, CDR2 FQNEAQ. This CDR3 region has 16 residues. In nucleotides, the CDR3 is TGTGCCAGCAGCCATACTAACCAACAGGGGAGCAACGAGCAGTACTTC. Translating it yields CASSHTNQQGSNEQYF.